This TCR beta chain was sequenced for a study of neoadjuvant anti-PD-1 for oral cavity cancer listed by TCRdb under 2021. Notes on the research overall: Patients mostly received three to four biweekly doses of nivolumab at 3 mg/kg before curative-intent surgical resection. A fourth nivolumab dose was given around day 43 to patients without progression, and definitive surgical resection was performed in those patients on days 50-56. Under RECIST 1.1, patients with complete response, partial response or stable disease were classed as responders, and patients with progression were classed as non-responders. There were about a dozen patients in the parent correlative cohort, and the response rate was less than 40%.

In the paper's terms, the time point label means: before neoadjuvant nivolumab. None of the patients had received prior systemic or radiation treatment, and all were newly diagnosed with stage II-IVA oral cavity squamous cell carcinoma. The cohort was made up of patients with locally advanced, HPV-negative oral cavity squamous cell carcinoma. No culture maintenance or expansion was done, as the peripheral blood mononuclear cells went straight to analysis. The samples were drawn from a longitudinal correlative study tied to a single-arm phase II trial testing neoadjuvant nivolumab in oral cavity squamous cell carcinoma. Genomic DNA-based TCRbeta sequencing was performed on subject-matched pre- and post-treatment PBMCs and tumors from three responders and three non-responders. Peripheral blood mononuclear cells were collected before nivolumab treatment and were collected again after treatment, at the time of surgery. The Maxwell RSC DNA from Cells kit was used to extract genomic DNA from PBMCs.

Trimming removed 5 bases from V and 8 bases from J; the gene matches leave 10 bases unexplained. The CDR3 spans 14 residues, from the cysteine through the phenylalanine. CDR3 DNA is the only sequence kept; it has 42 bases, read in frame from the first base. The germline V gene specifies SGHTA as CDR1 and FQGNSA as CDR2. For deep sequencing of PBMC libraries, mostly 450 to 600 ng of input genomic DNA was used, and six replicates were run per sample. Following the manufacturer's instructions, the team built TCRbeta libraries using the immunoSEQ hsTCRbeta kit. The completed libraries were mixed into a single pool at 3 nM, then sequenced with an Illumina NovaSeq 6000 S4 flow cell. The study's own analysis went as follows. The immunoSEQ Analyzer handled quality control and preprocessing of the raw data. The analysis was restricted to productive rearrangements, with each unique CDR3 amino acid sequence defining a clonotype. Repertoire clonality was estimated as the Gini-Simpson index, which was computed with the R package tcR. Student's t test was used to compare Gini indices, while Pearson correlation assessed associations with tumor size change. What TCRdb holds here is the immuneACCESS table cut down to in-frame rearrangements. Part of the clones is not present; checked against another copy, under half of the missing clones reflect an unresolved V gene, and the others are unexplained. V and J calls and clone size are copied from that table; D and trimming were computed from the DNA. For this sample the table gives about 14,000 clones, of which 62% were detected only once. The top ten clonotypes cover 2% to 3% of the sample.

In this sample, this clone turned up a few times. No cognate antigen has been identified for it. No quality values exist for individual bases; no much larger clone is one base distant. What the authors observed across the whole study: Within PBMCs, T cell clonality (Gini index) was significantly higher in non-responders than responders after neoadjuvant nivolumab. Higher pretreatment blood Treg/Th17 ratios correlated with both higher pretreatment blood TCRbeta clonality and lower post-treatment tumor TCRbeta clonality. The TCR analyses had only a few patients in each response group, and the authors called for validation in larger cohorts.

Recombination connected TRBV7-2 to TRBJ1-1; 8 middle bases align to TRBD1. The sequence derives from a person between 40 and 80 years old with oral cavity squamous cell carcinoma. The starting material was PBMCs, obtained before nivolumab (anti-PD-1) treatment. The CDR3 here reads CASSPDREPIEAFF. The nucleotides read TGTGCCAGCAGCCCGGACAGGGAGCCCATCGAAGCTTTCTTT. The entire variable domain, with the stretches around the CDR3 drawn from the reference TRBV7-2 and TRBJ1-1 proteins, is GAGVSQSPSNKVTEKGKDVELRCDPISGHTALYWYRQSLGQGLEFLIYFQGNSAPDKSGLPSDRFSAERTGGSVSTLTIQRTQQEDSAVYLCASSPDREPIEAFFGQGTRLTVV.